These 23 T cell receptor beta chains share one sample of origin, sequenced in a study of blood T cell repertoires in COVID-19. TCRdb's copy holds only in-frame clones and misses some; the assay was immunoSEQ multiplex PCR. The sample includes 250,000 to 350,000 clones, about 85% seen only once; the top ten take about 2.3%. Sequenced: PBMCs or T cells enriched from blood (not recorded which). Receptors originate from a woman in her forties or fifties who had recovered from COVID-19.

This clone appeared a few times. J is TRBJ1-5 and V is TRBV18; tentative D call: TRBD1 (5 bases). The CDR3 is 15 residues long. V shed 3 bases and J shed 4 bases, with 13 bases lying between them. Germline V lookup: CDR1 KGHSH, CDR2 LQKENI. The CDR3 DNA is TGTGCCAGCTCACCCGGCAGGGTATCGAATCAGCCCCAGCATTTT. Its protein product is CASSPGRVSNQPQHF.

The chain has TRBV2 and TRBJ1-4; the D is unclear. The ends were cut back, 2 bases at V and 6 bases at J, with 4 bases in the middle. Per germline, CDR1 SNHLY and CDR2 FYNNEI. CDR3 length: 12 residues. Here the CDR3 reads CASSERYEKLFF. In DNA form, the CDR3 reads TGTGCCAGCAGTGAACGGTATGAAAAACTGTTTTTT.

The chain has TRBV6-6 and TRBJ2-2; no definite D call. This CDR3 comprises 12 residues. V lost 6 bases and J lost 7, with 9 bases in between. CDR1 MNHNY and CDR2 SVGAGI come from the germline V gene (reference sequence). CDR3 in DNA: TGTGCCAGCAGCCCCGTGAGCGGGGAGCTGTTTTTT. Translation gives CASSPVSGELFF.

The DNA of the CDR3 is TGCGCCAGCAGCCGTGGGACAGATCAGGGCTACACCTTC. Protein sequence: CASSRGTDQGYTF. The chain is built from TRBV5-1 and TRBJ1-2; 7 bases are shared with TRBD1. V lost 4 bases, J lost 8 bases, and 8 bases stayed unmatched. The CDR3 loop spans 13 amino acids. Germline V CDR1 and CDR2: SGHRS, YFSETQ.

This chain links TRBV29-1 with TRBJ2-1; TRBD1 matches at 11 bases. Germline V gene lookup returns CDR1 SQVTM and CDR2 ANQGSEA. Losses at the gene ends were 7 bases for V and 7 bases for J; bases not matched to a gene: 6. The CDR3 loop spans 13 amino acids. As DNA, the CDR3 is TGCAGCGGCGGACAGGGGGCCGGGAATGAGCAGTTCTTC. Amino acids: CSGGQGAGNEQFF.

This clone qualifies as medium-sized. The sample has other DNA sequences that encode this CDR3 too. The V and J genes are TRBV11-3 and TRBJ2-7, with TRBD2 matching 11 bases. CDR1 is SGHNT, CDR2 YENEEA, per germline. The CDR3 loop spans 14 amino acids. With 5 bases clipped from V and 0 bases from J, the junction kept 0 bases outside the gene matches. CDR3 nucleotides: TGTGCCAGCAGCCTAGCGGGGGGCTCCTACGAGCAGTACTTC. Its translation: CASSLAGGSYEQYF.

This chain joins TRBV24-1 and TRBJ2-2; 8 nucleotides align to TRBD1. In germline, CDR1 is KGHDR, CDR2 SFDVKD. J gave up 4 bases and V 10 bases, and 4 bases lay outside the gene matches. CDR3 size: 13 residues. CDR3 in DNA: TGTGCCACGACAGGGGAGGCCACCGGGGAGCTGTTTTTT. Its protein is CATTGEATGELFF.

The V and J genes are TRBV14 and TRBJ1-2, with D tentatively TRBD1 (5 bases). Germline V gives CDR1 SGHDN, CDR2 FVKESK. This CDR3 is built from 15 residues. Trimming cost V 4 bases and J 4 bases, with 16 bases left between them. The CDR3 sequence is CASSPPGLTTYGYTF. The CDR3, as DNA: TGTGCCAGCAGCCCGCCGGGACTAACAACCTATGGCTACACCTTC.

The gene calls are TRBV2 and TRBJ2-5; D might be TRBD2 (6 bases). The germline V and J ends were trimmed by 6 bases and 5 bases, with 10 bases remaining between them. CDR1 and CDR2 from the germline V gene are SNHLY and FYNNEI. The CDR3 is 12 residues long. The CDR3 is CASRGLWETQYF. Here the CDR3 DNA reads TGTGCCAGCAGGGGACTTTGGGAGACCCAGTACTTC.

This chain links TRBV7-2 with TRBJ2-7; D uncertain. The CDR3 covers 13 residues. Germline V gene data show CDR1 as SGHTA and CDR2 as FQGNSA. V lost 3 bases to trimming and J lost 2 bases, with 8 bases between them. The CDR3 loop reads CASSLSVPYEQYF. CDR3 nucleotides: TGTGCCAGCAGCTTGTCCGTTCCCTACGAGCAGTACTTC.

The V call is TRBV14, the J call TRBJ1-3; D unresolved. Germline values: CDR1 SGHDN, CDR2 FVKESK. V was pared by 4 bases and J by 0 bases, with 10 bases between. The CDR3 contains 15 residues. The CDR3 region has the DNA TGTGCCAGCAGCCCGCCATTGCGCTCTGGAAACACCATATATTTT. Amino acids: CASSPPLRSGNTIYF.

The count of this clone is one. Other nucleotide sequences in the sample specify the same CDR3. V gene TRBV9 combines with J gene TRBJ2-2; no definite D call. The length of the CDR3 is 13 residues. The V end was cut by 2 bases, the J end by 5 bases, with 7 bases between. Germline V lookup: CDR1 SGDLS, CDR2 YYNGEE. Here the CDR3 reads CASSVRGTGELFF. The CDR3 DNA is TGTGCCAGCAGCGTTAGAGGAACCGGGGAGCTGTTTTTT.

The chain employs TRBV15 and TRBJ2-2; 10 bases fit TRBD2. With 0 bases clipped from V and 7 bases from J, the junction kept 11 bases outside the gene matches. There are 18 residues in the CDR3. In germline, CDR1 is LNHNV, CDR2 YYDKDF (reference sequence). CDR3 loop: CATSRDYQASGGVGELFF. The DNA of the CDR3 is TGTGCCACCAGCAGAGATTATCAGGCTAGCGGGGGTGTCGGGGAGCTGTTTTTT. The full variable domain, completed using reference TRBV15 and TRBJ2-2, is DAMVIQNPRYQVTQFGKPVTLSCSQTLNHNVMYWYQQKSSQAPKLLFHYYDKDFNNEADTPDNFQSRRPNTSFCFLDIRSPGLGDTAMYLCATSRDYQASGGVGELFFGEGSRLTVL.

In this sample, this clone turned up many times. The rearrangement joins TRBV7-8 to TRBJ1-5; D is perhaps TRBD1 (5 bases). CDR3 length: 16 residues. The V gene's germline CDR1 is SGHVS and CDR2 FQNEAQ. The germline V and J ends were trimmed by 5 bases and 1 base, with 15 bases remaining between them. CDR3 sequence: CASSALPRESNQPQHF. CDR3 DNA sequence: TGTGCCAGCAGCGCTCTCCCCAGGGAAAGCAATCAGCCCCAGCATTTT.

This chain links TRBV7-6 with TRBJ2-1; D is ambiguous. The CDR3 covers 13 residues. The V gene lost 1 base and the J gene lost 8 bases, with 9 bases spanning the gap. Germline CDR1 reads SGHVS; CDR2 reads FNYEAQ. The CDR3 reads CASSLEVRDEQFF. The CDR3 nucleotides are TGTGCCAGCAGCTTAGAAGTACGGGATGAGCAGTTCTTC. The complete variable domain, with remaining parts taken from reference TRBV7-6 and TRBJ2-1, reads GAGVSQSPRYKVTKRGQDVALRCDPISGHVSLYWYRQALGQGPEFLTYFNYEAQQDKSGLPNDRFSAERPEGSISTLTIQRTEQRDSAMYRCASSLEVRDEQFFGPGTRLTVL.

The V gene is TRBV5-4, the J gene TRBJ1-2; perhaps TRBD1 as D (5 bases). Looked up from germline, CDR1 is SGHNT and CDR2 is YYREEE (reference sequence). V lost 3 bases to trimming and J lost 4 bases, with 19 bases between them. There are 16 residues in the CDR3. The CDR3 DNA follows: TGTGCCAGCAGCTCCGGACGCAGGGCATTAGCCTATGGCTACACCTTC. Translation: CASSSGRRALAYGYTF.

As concerns this clone: A read error may account for a junction end that differs from germline. V usage is TRBV30 and J usage is TRBJ1-2; 8 nucleotides align to TRBD1. Germline V gene sequence: CDR1 GTSNPN, CDR2 SVGIG (reference sequence). The CDR3 loop spans 12 amino acids. The CDR3 region has the DNA TGTGCCTGGAGTGTACGTATCGGACAGGGCGACTTC. This translates into CAWSVRIGQGDF.

The chain is built from TRBV2 and TRBJ1-4, with 8 nucleotides matching TRBD1. Germline assignment: CDR1 SNHLY and CDR2 FYNNEI. The trim removed 6 bases at V and 0 bases at J, leaving 3 bases unmatched. The CDR3 runs 15 residues. The chain's CDR3 is CASRTGAATNEKLFF. The DNA for the CDR3 is TGTGCCAGCAGGACAGGGGCTGCAACTAATGAAAAACTGTTTTTT.

This chain links TRBV2 with TRBJ2-5; perhaps TRBD2 as D (7 bases). V gave up 8 bases and J gave up 2 bases, with 18 bases separating them. Germline values: CDR1 SNHLY, CDR2 FYNNEI. This CDR3 contains 15 residues. The DNA of the CDR3 is TGTGCCAGCGGGAAGGATAGGGGGGGACAAGAGACCCAGTACTTC. This sequence encodes CASGKDRGGQETQYF.

This clone has only one observation. The chain is built from TRBV4-3 and TRBJ2-6, with D perhaps TRBD1 (6 bases). CDR1 and CDR2 from the germline V gene are LGHNA and YSLEER. V was trimmed by 3 bases and J by 4 bases, leaving 22 bases between them. The CDR3 spans 19 residues. CDR3 DNA sequence: TGCGCCAGCAGCCACACAGGGATACGCTCTGGGGACGGGGCCAACGTCCTGACTTTC. This translates into CASSHTGIRSGDGANVLTF.

This chain uses TRBV7-3 with TRBJ1-1; D unresolved. This CDR3 has 13 amino acids. Germline loops: CDR1 SGHTA, CDR2 FQGTGA. V was shortened by 0 bases and J by 8 bases, with 10 bases between the two germline ends. The DNA of the CDR3 is TGTGCCAGCAGCTTAACACCACTAAGGGAAGCTTTCTTT. It codes for CASSLTPLREAFF.

The chain links TRBV30 to TRBJ2-5; 10 nucleotides align to TRBD1. With 0 bases clipped from V and 5 bases from J, the junction kept 3 bases outside the gene matches. Germline V lookup: CDR1 GTSNPN, CDR2 SVGIG (reference sequence). The CDR3 is 14 residues long. In DNA, the CDR3 is TGTGCCTGGAGTGTGGGACAGGGGTGGGAGACCCAGTACTTC. It is translated as CAWSVGQGWETQYF.

The rearrangement uses TRBV5-8 and TRBJ1-5; D unresolved. The V and J ends lost 4 bases and 0 bases respectively, with 14 bases between them. Germline V CDR1 and CDR2: SGHTS, YDEGEE. This CDR3 is 16 amino acids long. CDR3 sequence: CASSGGLILSNQPQHF. The CDR3, as DNA: TGTGCCAGCAGCGGCGGACTGATCCTTAGCAATCAGCCCCAGCATTTT.